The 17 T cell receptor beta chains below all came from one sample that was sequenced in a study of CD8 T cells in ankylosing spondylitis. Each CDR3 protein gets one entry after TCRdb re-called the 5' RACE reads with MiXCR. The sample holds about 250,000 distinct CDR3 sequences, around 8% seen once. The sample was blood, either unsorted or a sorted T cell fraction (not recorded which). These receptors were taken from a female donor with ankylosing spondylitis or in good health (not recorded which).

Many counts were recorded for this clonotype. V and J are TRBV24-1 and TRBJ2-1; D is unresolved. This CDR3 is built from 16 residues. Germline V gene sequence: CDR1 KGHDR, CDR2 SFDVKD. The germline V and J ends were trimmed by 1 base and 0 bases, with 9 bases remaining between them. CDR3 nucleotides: TGTGCCACCAGTGATTTCAGCGAACCCTCCTACAATGAGCAGTTCTTC. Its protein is CATSDFSEPSYNEQFF.

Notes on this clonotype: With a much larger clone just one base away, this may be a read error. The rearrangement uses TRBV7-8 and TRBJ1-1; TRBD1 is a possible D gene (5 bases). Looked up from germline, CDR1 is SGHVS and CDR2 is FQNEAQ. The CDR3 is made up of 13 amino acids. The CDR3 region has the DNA TGTACCAGCAGCCCCGGACAGAACACTGAAGCTTTCTTT. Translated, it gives CTSSPGQNTEAFF. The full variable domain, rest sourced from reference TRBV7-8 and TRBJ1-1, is GAGVSQSPRYKVAKRGQDVALRCDPISGHVSLFWYQQALGQGPEFLTYFQNEAQLDKSGLPSDRFFAERPEGSVSTLKIQRTQQEDSAVYLCTSSPGQNTEAFFGQGTRLTVV.

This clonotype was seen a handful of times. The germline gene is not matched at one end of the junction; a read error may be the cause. The CDR3 coding sequence is TGTACCAGCAGTTTTTCGGGGGACACTGAAGCTTTCTTT. Its translation: CTSSFSGDTEAFF. This chain connects TRBV12-3 or TRBV12-4 to TRBJ1-1; TRBD1 is a possible D gene (5 bases). This CDR3 spans 13 amino acids.

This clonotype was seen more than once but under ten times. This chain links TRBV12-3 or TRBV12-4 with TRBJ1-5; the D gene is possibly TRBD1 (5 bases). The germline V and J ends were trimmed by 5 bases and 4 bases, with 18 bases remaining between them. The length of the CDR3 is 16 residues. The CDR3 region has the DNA TGTGCCAGCAGTCTGTCAGGGCAGGAGATGAATCAGCCCCAGCATTTT. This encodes CASSLSGQEMNQPQHF.

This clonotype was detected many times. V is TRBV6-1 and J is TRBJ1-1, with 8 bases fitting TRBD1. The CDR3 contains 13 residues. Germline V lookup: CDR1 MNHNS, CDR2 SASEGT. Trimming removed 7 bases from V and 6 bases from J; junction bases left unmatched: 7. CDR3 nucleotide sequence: TGTGCCAGCAAAAGACAGGGGAGCCCTGAAGCTTTCTTT. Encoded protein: CASKRQGSPEAFF.

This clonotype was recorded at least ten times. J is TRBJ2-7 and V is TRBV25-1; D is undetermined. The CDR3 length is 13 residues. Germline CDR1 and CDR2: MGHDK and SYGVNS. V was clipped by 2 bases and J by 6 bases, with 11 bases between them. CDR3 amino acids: CASSERAGFEQYF. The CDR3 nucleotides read TGTGCCAGCAGTGAAAGGGCAGGCTTCGAGCAGTACTTC.

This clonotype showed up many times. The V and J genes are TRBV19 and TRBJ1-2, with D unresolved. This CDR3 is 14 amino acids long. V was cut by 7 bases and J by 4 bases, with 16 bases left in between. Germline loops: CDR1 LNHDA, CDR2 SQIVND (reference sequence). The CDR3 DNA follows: TGTGCCAGTAAATCAGGAGAAAATCCCTATGGCTACACCTTC. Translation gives CASKSGENPYGYTF.

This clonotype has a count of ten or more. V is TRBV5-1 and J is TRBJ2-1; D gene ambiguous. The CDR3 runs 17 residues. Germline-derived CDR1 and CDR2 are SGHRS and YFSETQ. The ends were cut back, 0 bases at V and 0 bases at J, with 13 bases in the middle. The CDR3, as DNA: TGCGCCAGCAGCTTGGTACCGTTGGGCTACTCCTACAATGAGCAGTTCTTC. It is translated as CASSLVPLGYSYNEQFF.

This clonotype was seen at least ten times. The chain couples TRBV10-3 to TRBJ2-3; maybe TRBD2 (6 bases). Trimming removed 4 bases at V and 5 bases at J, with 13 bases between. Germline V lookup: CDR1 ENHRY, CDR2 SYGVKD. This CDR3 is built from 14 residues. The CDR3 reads CAISAGVGGDTQYF. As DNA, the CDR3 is TGTGCCATCAGTGCGGGAGTAGGTGGAGATACGCAGTATTTT.

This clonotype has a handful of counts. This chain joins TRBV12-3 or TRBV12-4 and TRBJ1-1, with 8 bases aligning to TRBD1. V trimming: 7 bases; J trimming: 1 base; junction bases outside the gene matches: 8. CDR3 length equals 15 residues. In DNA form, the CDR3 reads TGTGCCAGCACCAGTCGGACAGGGCCGAACACTGAAGCTTTCTTT. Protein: CASTSRTGPNTEAFF.

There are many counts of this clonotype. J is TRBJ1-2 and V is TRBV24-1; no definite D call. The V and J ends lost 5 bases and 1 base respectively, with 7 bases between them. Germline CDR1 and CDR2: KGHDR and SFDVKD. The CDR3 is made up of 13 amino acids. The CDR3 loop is CATSVGFNYGYTF. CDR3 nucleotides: TGTGCCACCAGTGTCGGGTTTAACTATGGCTACACCTTC.

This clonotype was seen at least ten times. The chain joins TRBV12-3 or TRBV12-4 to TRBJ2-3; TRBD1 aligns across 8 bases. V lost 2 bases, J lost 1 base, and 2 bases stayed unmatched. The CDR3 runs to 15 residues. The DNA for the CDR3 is TGTGCCAGCAGTTTACAGACAGGGGGCACAGATACGCAGTATTTT. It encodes CASSLQTGGTDTQYF.

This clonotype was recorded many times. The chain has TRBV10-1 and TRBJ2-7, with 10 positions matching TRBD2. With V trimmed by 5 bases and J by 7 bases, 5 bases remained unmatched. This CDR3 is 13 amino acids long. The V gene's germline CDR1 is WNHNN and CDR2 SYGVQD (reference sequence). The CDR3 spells CASSSGRAFEQYF. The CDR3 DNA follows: TGCGCCAGCAGTAGCGGGAGGGCGTTTGAGCAGTACTTC.

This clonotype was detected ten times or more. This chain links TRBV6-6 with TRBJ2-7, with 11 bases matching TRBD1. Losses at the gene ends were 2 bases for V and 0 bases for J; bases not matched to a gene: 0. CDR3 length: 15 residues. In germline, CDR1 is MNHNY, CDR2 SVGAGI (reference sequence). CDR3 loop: CASSYGQGASYEQYF. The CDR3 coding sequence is TGTGCCAGCAGTTACGGACAGGGGGCCTCCTACGAGCAGTACTTC.

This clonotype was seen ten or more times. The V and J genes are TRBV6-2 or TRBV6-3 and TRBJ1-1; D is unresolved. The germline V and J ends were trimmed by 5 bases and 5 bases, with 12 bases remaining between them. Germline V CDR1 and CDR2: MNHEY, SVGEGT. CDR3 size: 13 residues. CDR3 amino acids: CASSVQVRTEAFF. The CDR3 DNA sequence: TGTGCCAGCAGTGTCCAAGTACGAACTGAAGCTTTCTTT.

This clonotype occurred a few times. In DNA, the CDR3 is TGTGCCAGCAGCTTAACCCAAAATAGCAGGGAGACCCAGTACTTC. It codes for CASSLTQNSRETQYF. The rearrangement uses TRBV7-9 and TRBJ2-5; D is ambiguous. CDR3 length equals 15 residues. V was trimmed by 2 bases and J by 5 bases, leaving 15 bases between them. Germline CDR1 reads SEHNR; CDR2 reads FQNEAQ (reference sequence).

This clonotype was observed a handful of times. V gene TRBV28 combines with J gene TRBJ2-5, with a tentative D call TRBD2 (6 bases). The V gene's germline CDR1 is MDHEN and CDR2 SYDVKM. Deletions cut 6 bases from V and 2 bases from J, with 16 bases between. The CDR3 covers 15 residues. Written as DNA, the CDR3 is TGTGCCAGCAGAACTAGCTCGCACCCACAAGAGACCCAGTACTTC. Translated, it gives CASRTSSHPQETQYF.